This T cell receptor beta chain originates from a study of T cell repertoires in cytomegalovirus infection (dated by TCRdb to the late 2010s). With respect to the entire study: Donor HLA type was relevant to the analysis, because carriage of CMV infection together with the matching HLA type was indicated by public TCR beta signatures.

In regard to this clonotype: Its specific antigen is unknown. Compared with germline, one end of the junction differs, possibly owing to a read error.

Study-wide findings and limitations: In the ex vivo response, HLA-C-restricted CMV-specific TCR beta clonotypes were dominant, and in two of eight donors the single most frequent clonotype came from this HLA-C-restricted group. In both this cohort and an independent cohort of 300 to 450 donors, the cumulative frequency of public TCR beta family members distinguished carriers of CMV infection plus the relevant HLA type.

The CDR3 holds 14 amino acids from the cysteine to the phenylalanine. The sequence is cut down to CDR3 DNA, 42 bases in frame from base 1. CDR1 and CDR2, per the germline V gene, are SGHTA and FQGNSA. Sequenced on an Illumina HiSeq 1500. The raw public data were reprocessed by TCRdb itself: fastp quality trimming at Q25, MiXCR clonotype calling, in-frame beta chains only. Every entry covers one CDR3 protein and lists the most common genes and DNA from its rows. Across this sample there are about 530,000 distinct CDR3 sequences, with more than 25% seen only once. Clones ranked in the top ten supply approximately 13% of the sample.

The sequencing sample was made of PBMCs. The sequence was obtained from a human donor in good health (CMV status not recorded). Some clones in this sample may be carry-over from other donors' samples. The V and J genes are TRBV7-2 and TRBJ1-2; TRBD1 is a possible D gene, resting on 6 matching bases. The encoded CDR3 is CASSLVPGAGGNTF. The DNA is as follows: TGTGCCAGCAGCTTAGTTCCGGGGGCAGGTGGCAACACCTTC.